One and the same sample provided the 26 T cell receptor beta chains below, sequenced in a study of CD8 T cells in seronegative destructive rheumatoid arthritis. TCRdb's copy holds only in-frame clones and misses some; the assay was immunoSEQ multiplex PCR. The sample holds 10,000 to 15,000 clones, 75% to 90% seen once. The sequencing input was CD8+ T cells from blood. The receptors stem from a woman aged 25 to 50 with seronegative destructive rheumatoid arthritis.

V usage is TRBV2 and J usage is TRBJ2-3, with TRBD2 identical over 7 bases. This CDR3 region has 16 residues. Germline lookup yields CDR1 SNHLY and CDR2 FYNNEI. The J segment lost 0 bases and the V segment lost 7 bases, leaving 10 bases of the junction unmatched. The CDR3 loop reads CASTLGGGGSTDTQYF. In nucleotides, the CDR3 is TGTGCCAGCACCTTGGGCGGGGGAGGCAGCACAGATACGCAGTATTTT.

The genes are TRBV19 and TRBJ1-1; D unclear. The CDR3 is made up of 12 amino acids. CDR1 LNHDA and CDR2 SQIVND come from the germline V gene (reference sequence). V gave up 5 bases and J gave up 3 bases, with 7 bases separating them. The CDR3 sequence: CASSQAYTEAFF. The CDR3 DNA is TGTGCCAGTAGTCAGGCTTACACTGAAGCTTTCTTT.

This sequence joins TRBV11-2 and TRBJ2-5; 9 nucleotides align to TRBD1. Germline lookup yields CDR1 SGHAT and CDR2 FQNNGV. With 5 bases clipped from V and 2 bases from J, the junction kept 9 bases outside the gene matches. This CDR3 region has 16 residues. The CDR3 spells CASSLNRGPFQETQYF. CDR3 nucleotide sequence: TGTGCCAGCAGCCTAAACAGGGGGCCCTTTCAAGAGACCCAGTACTTC.

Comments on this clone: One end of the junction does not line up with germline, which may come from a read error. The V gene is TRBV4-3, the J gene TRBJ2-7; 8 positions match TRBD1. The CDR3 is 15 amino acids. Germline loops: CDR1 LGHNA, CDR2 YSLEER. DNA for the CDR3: TGCGCCAGCAGACAAGACAGGGGAAGGACCTACGAGCAGTACTTC. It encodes CASRQDRGRTYEQYF.

The DNA of the CDR3 is TGTGCCAGCAGCTACTTATACGGACAGATCGAAGCTTTCTTT. Protein: CASSYLYGQIEAFF. This chain uses TRBV7-2 with TRBJ1-1; TRBD1 is a possible D gene (6 bases). The V end was cut by 4 bases, the J end by 8 bases, with 17 bases between. Germline-derived CDR1 and CDR2 are SGHTA and FQGNSA. The CDR3 runs to 14 residues.

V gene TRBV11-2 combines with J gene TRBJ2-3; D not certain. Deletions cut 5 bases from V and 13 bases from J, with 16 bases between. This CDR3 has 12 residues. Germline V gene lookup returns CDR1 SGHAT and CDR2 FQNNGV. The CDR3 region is CASSQDSYLKYF. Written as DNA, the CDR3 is TGTGCCAGCAGCCAAGATTCTTACTTGAAGTATTTT. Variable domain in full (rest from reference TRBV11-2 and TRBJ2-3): EAGVAQSPRYKIIEKRQSVAFWCNPISGHATLYWYQQILGQGPKLLIQFQNNGVVDDSQLPKDRFSAERLKGVDSTLKIQPAKLEDSAVYLCASSQDSYLKYFGPGTRLTVL.

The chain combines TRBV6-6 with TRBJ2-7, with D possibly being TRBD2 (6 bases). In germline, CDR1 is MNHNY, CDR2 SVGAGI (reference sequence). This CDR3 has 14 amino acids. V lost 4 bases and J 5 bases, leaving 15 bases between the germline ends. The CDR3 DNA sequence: TGTGCCAGCAGTTTGGGCGGGGTATGGGACGAGCAGTACTTC. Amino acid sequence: CASSLGGVWDEQYF.

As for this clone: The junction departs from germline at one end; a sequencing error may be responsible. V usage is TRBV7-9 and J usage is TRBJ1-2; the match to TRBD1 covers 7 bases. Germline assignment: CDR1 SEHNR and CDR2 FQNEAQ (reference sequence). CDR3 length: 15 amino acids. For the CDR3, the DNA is TGTGCCAGCAACTTATGGACAGGATCCAACTATGGCTACACCTTC. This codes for CASNLWTGSNYGYTF.

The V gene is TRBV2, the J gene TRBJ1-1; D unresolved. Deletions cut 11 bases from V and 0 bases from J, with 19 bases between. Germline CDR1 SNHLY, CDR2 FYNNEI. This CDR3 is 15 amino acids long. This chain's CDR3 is CAQNLAGRMNTEAFF. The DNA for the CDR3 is TGTGCCCAAAACTTGGCAGGTAGGATGAACACTGAAGCTTTCTTT.

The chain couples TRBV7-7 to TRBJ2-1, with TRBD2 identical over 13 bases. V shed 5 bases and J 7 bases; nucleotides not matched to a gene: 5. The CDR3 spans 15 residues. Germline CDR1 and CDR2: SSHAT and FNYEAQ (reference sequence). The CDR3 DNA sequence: TGTGCCAGCAGCCCACTAGCGGGGGGGCAAAATGAGCAGTTCTTC. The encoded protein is CASSPLAGGQNEQFF.

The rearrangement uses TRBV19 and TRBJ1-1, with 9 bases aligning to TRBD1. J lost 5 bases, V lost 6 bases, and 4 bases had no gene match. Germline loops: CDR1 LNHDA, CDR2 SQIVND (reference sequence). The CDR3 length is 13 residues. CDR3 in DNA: TGTGCCAGTAGAAGGACAGGGGTGACTGAAGCTTTCTTT. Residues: CASRRTGVTEAFF.

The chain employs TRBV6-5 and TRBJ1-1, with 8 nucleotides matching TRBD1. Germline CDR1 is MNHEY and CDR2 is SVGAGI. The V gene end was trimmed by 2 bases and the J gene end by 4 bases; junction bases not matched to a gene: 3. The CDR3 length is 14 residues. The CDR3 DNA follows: TGTGCCAGCAGTTACCAGGACAGGGCCACTGAAGCTTTCTTT. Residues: CASSYQDRATEAFF.

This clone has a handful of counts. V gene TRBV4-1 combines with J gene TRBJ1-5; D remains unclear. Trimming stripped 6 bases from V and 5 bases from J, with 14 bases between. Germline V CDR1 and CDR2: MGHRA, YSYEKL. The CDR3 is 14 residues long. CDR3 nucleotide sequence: TGCGCCAGCAGGCGCCACACAGAAGATCAGCCCCAGCATTTT. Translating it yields CASRRHTEDQPQHF.

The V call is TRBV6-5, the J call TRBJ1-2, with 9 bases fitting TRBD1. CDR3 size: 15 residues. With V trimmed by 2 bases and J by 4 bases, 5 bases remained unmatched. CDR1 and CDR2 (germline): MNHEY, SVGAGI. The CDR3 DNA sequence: TGTGCCAGCAGTTACCGACAGGGGGTTTTCTATGGCTACACCTTC. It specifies CASSYRQGVFYGYTF.

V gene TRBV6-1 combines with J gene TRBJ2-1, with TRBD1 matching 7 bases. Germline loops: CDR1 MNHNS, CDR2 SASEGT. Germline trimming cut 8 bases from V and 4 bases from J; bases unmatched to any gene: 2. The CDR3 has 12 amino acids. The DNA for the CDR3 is TGTGCCAGCGGGACAGCTTACAATGAGCAGTTCTTC. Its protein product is CASGTAYNEQFF.

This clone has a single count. The chain's CDR3 is CASVMTGRRPFQETQYF. The CDR3 region has the DNA TGTGCCAGCGTGATGACAGGCCGCCGACCTTTCCAAGAGACCCAGTACTTC. V is TRBV7-9 and J is TRBJ2-5, with TRBD1 as a possible D gene (6 bases). V shed 8 bases and J shed 1 base, with 23 bases lying between them. The CDR3 spans 17 residues. Germline-derived CDR1 and CDR2 are SEHNR and FQNEAQ (reference sequence).

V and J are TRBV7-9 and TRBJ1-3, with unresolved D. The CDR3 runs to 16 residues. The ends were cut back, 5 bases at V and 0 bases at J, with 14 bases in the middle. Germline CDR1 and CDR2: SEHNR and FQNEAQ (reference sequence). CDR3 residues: CASSLSTGSSGNTIYF. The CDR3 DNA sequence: TGTGCCAGCAGCCTCTCCACGGGGAGCTCTGGAAACACCATATATTTT.

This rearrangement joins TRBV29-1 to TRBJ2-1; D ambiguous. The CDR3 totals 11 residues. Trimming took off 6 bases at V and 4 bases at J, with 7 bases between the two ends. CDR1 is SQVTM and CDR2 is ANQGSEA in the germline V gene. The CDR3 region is CSVSYYNEQFF. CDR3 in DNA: TGCAGCGTGAGTTATTACAATGAGCAGTTCTTC.

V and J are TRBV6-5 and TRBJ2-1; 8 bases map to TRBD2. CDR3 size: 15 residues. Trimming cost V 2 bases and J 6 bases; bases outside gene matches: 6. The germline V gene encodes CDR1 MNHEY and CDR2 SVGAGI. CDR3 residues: CASSYAAGGGNEQFF. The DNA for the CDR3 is TGTGCCAGCAGTTACGCGGCGGGGGGTGGCAATGAGCAGTTCTTC.

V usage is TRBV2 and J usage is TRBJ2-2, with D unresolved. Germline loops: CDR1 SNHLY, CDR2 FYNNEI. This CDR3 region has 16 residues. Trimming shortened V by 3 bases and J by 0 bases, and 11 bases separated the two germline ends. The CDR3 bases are TGTGCCAGCAGTGACCGTTACTACCCGAACACCGGGGAGCTGTTTTTT. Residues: CASSDRYYPNTGELFF.

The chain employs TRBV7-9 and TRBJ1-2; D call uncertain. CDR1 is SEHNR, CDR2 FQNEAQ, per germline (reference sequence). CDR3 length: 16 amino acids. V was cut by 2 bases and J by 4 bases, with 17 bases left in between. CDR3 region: CASSLSREGRGYGYTF. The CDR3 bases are TGTGCCAGCAGCTTAAGTCGGGAGGGCCGGGGCTATGGCTACACCTTC.

The CDR3 region is CASSLLSREETQYF. The CDR3 DNA reads as TGTGCCAGCAGTTTATTATCCAGGGAAGAGACCCAGTACTTC. The rearrangement links TRBV28 to TRBJ2-5; TRBD1 is a possible D gene (5 bases). Trimming removed 1 base from V and 3 bases from J, with 9 bases in between. The CDR3 has 14 residues. Germline lookup yields CDR1 MDHEN and CDR2 SYDVKM.

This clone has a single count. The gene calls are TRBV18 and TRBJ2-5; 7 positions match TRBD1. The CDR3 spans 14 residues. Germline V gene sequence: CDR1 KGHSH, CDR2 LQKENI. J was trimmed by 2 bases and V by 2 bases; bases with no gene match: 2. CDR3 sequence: CASSPSGQQETQYF. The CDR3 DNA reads TGTGCCAGCTCACCATCGGGACAGCAAGAGACCCAGTACTTC.

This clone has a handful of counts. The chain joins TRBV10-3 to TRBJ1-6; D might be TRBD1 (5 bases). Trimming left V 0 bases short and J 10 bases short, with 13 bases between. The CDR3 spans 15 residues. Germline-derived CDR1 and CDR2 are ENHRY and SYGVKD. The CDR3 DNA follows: TGTGCCATCAGTGAGTCTGGGACTGAAGGCTCACCCCTCCACTTT. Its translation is CAISESGTEGSPLHF.

The CDR3 DNA reads TGTGCCAGCAGCCGGGACAGGGAGGGCACTGAAGCTTTCTTT. Protein: CASSRDREGTEAFF. This chain joins TRBV28 and TRBJ1-1; 9 bases agree with TRBD1. There are 14 residues in the CDR3. In germline, CDR1 is MDHEN, CDR2 SYDVKM. Trimming took 6 bases from V and 4 from J; bases not matched to a gene: 6.

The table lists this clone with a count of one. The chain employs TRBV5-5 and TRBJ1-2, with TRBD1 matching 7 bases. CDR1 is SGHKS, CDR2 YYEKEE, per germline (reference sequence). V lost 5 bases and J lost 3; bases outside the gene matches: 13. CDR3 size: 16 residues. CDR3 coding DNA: TGTGCCAGCAGACCGAGTACAGGGGAGTTATACTATGGCTACACCTTC. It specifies CASRPSTGELYYGYTF.